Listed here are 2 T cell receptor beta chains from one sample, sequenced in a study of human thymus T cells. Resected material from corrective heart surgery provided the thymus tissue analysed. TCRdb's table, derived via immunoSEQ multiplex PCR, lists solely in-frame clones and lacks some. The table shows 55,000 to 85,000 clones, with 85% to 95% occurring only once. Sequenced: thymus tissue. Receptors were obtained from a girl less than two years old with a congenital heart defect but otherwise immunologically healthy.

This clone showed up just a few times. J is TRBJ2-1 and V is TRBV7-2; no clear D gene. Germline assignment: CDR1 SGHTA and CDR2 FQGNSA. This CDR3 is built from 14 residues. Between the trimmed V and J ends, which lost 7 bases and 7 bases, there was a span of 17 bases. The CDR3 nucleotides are TGTGCCAGCAACCAAAGGGCTGGCGAGAATGAGCAGTTCTTC. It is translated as CASNQRAGENEQFF.

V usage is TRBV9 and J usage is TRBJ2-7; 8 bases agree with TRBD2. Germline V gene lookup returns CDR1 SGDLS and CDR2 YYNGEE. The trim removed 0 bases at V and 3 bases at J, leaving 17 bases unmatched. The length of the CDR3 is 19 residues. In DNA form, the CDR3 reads TGTGCCAGCAGCGTAGGGGATGAAACCGGGGGACTAGTCCTCTACGAGCAGTACTTC. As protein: CASSVGDETGGLVLYEQYF.